This T cell receptor beta chain is drawn from a study of regulatory T cells in long-lasting Graves disease. As to time point: newly diagnosed GD, antithyroid drugs for less than 3 months. Scientists built the TCR library using RNA that was extracted from PBMCs. iRepertoire HTBI primers and Arm-PCR of CDR3 regions built TCR beta libraries. TCRdb re-derived calls from the multiplex PCR reads in MiXCR, one entry per CDR3 protein. The sample lists roughly 420,000 distinct CDR3 sequences, 14% seen once, with approximately 17% in the top ten. Germline V lookup: CDR1 SGHTA, CDR2 FQGTGA. The CDR3 has 15 residues. With 4 bases clipped from V and 2 bases from J, the junction kept 8 bases outside the gene matches. This clonotype was detected only a few times. As yet, its antigen is unknown. Findings and caveats of the study: Persistent disease was characterized by preferential usage of TRBV28, TRBJ1-2 and TRBJ2-5. Accuracy may have been reduced by the small sample size.

The same specimen was also included in a second study, on T cells in Graves' hyperthyroidism and ophthalmopathy. This second study notes: Used for diagnoses were clinical symptoms, serum thyroxine and TRAb, thyroid ultrasound and orbital computed tomography. In the first-round RT-PCR of the TCR CDR3, the HTBI primer set was used.

This chain uses TRBV7-3 with TRBJ2-7; 7 bases are a match to TRBD1. Source: peripheral blood mononuclear cells (PBMCs), taken at new diagnosis, from a patient treated with antithyroid drugs. The clonotype was recovered from a woman aged 45-59 years with Graves disease. In DNA, the CDR3 is TGTGCCAGCAGCTCCCAACAGGGGCCGGCCTACGAGCAGTACTTC. Residues: CASSSQQGPAYEQYF.